The clone carrying this T cell receptor (beta chain) is categorized as medium-sized. TCRdb recomputed calls from the PCR reads with MiXCR, one row per CDR3 protein. The profile covers over 7,000 distinct CDR3 sequences, with approximately 53% appearing a single time and roughly a quarter taken by the ten largest. This sample is drawn from a study of CD4 and CD8 cells across lung adenocarcinoma regions. Germline V lookup: CDR1 MNHEY, CDR2 SMNVEV (reference sequence). The CDR3 extends over 14 amino acids. V was clipped by 4 bases and J by 1 base, with 10 bases between them. The patients had localized lung adenocarcinoma, a non-small cell subtype.

V gene TRBV27 combines with J gene TRBJ2-5; possible D gene TRBD2, 6 bases. The receptor's source is a female donor with lung adenocarcinoma. The CD4 and CD8 labels of this study may be unreliable. Sequencing input: CD4+ T cells from the center of a lung tumor. The chain's CDR3 is CASSWGTAQETQYF. In DNA form, the CDR3 reads TGTGCCAGCAGTTGGGGGACTGCCCAAGAGACCCAGTACTTC.